The TCR beta chain under discussion was sequenced for a study of vaccination effects on CD4 cells after COVID-19. The overall study: A median of 72 days separated the second dose and sampling.

Trimming took 5 bases from V and 10 from J, leaving 18 bases between them. Germline lookup yields CDR1 SGHAT and CDR2 FQNNGV. The CDR3 is 15 residues long. Assay used: immunoSEQ multiplex PCR; TCRdb lists only in-frame clones, some missing. The data show just under 60,000 clones, around 82% seen once. General observations from the study: Late in the post-vaccination period, infection-induced and vaccine-induced clones underwent marked clonal contraction.

As for this clone: Its specificity is not known.

Viral peptide pools were used in the ViraFEST assay to expand antigen-specific CD4+ T cells, and sequencing came afterward. The culture ran for about 11 days, and then CD4+ T cells were isolated. Participants were vaccinated with two doses of either the BNT162b2 or mRNA-1273 vaccine. Every well got around 2 million PBMC, which were grown with 10 IU/ml IL-2 and around 10 ug/ml peptides. On day 3 and again on day 7, half the medium was replaced with IL-2 medium. The chain employs TRBV11-2 and TRBJ1-6; TRBD1 is a possible D gene (6 bases). This sequence was found in a human donor who received a COVID-19 vaccine. Specimen: CD4+ T cells from PBMCs cultured with HCoV-OC43 spike peptides, collected after COVID-19 vaccination. Subset denoted: HCoV-OC43 spike overlapping peptide pool stimulation. The chain's CDR3 is CASSPTDRKRSPLHF. CDR3 DNA sequence: TGTGCCAGCAGCCCTACGGACAGAAAAAGGTCACCCCTCCACTTT.